This TCR beta chain was recovered during a study of T-cell reconstitution after alpha-beta-depleted transplantation in children (TCRdb year 2016). Study-wide context: T-cell immune reconstitution after TCRalphabeta/CD19-depleted allogeneic hematopoietic cell transplantation in children was quantitatively tracked in the study by means of TCR repertoire profiling. Paper-wide results and their limitations: The apparently early alphabetaT-cell count recovery about two months after transplant was reportedly dependent on only several hundred rapidly expanded clones derived from non-depleted graft cells. The frequencies of hyperexpanded clones fell over the following months, and after one year, T-cell counts and TCRbeta diversity were mostly attributed to newly produced T cells. In some patients, high TCRbeta diversity at day 60 was attributed to recipient T cells and intrathymic progenitors that had survived conditioning.

Libraries were made using PCR. The run used an Illumina HiSeq 2500. Molecular barcoding was employed in the preparation of TCR libraries, with unique molecular identifiers being used to normalize TCRbeta repertoire quantification. TCRdb handled the public reads itself, with Q25 trimming in fastp and clone calling in MiXCR, and kept productive beta chains. Merged by CDR3 protein, the rows form single entries marked with the most common genes and DNA. The sample yields 400,000 to 450,000 distinct CDR3 sequences; about 40% were counted once. Around 29% of the sample is held by the ten biggest clonotypes. Reading the label with the study, this specimen's treatment or condition is: allogeneic hematopoietic cell transplantation with graft depleted of TCRalphabeta T cells and CD19 B cells. The transplant recipients were children given TCRalphabeta/CD19-depleted allogeneic hematopoietic cell grafts. This clonotype was counted only a few times. No cognate antigen has been identified for it. Base qualities were left out, and no much larger clone turns up one base away.

Counted from cysteine to phenylalanine, this CDR3 has 15 amino acids. CDR3 DNA is the only sequence kept; it has 45 bases, read in frame from the first base. The germline V gene encodes CDR1 DFQATT and CDR2 SNEGSKA (reference sequence). Ends trimmed: V by 1 base, J by 3 bases; bases unmatched to a gene: 3. This TCR derives from a girl aged 2 to 10 with aplastic anemia, due to receive a stem cell transplant. Sequencing used PBMCs, obtained before TCRalphabeta/CD19-depleted stem cell transplant. The sequence joins TRBV20-1 to TRBJ2-7; the central 13 bases match TRBD2. The CDR3 has the sequence CSARAGLAGVYEQYF. The nucleotides read TGCAGTGCTAGAGCAGGACTAGCGGGGGTCTACGAGCAGTACTTC.